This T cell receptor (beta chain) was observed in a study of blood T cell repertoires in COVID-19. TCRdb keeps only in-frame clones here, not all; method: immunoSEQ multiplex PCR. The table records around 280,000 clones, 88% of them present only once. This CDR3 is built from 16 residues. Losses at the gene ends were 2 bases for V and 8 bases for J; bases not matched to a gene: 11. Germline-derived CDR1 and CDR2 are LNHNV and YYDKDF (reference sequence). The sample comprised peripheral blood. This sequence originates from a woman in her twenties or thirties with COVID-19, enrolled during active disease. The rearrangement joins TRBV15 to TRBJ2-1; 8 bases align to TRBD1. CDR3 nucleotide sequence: TGTGCCACCAGCAGACCTCGGACAGGGTTCACGGATGAGCAGTTCTTC. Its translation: CATSRPRTGFTDEQFF.